This T cell receptor (beta chain) stems from a study of blood T cell repertoires in COVID-19. Study-level background: The analysed material was cDNA or gDNA that came from T cells, B-cell-depleted T cells, or PBMCs.

Per the original methods: Amplification with reference gene primers provided the estimates of nucleated cell counts. Libraries were prepared by immunoSEQ multiplex PCR; TCRdb keeps only in-frame clonotypes and omits some of them. Clone size and the V and J calls come from that table; the DNA yielded D and trimming. The data contain about 120,000 clones, around 83% of them seen just once; the ten biggest clones take up around 4.2%. The CDR3 sequence is 14 residues long. J gave up 5 bases and V 7 bases, and 8 bases lay outside the gene matches. Per germline, CDR1 MNHEY and CDR2 SVGAGI. The chain joins TRBV6-5 to TRBJ2-5; TRBD1 aligns across 9 bases. This TCR was sampled from a woman aged 30 to 39 who had recovered from COVID-19. Specimen: PBMCs or T cells enriched from blood (not recorded which). The CDR3 sequence: CASTGTGNFETQYF. In DNA, the CDR3 is TGTGCCAGCACCGGGACAGGGAATTTCGAGACCCAGTACTTC.